This T cell receptor beta chain was observed in a study of blood T cell repertoires in COVID-19. About the research overall: Whether acute or convalescent, the COVID-19 samples came from the United States, Italy and Spain. In each case, the material was cDNA or gDNA derived from T cells, B-cell-depleted T cells, or PBMCs.

Per the original data handling: The assay estimated nucleated cells by amplifying reference gene primers. Generated by immunoSEQ multiplex PCR, the TCRdb table keeps only in-frame clones and is missing some. V, J and clone size derive from that table, while D and trimming were established from the DNA sequence. Of around 700,000 clones in the sample, 70% to 90% were seen once. Germline CDR1 and CDR2: MNHEY and SMNVEV (reference sequence). The CDR3 sequence is 17 residues long. V lost 0 bases, J lost 2 bases, and 16 bases lay in between. The chain employs TRBV27 and TRBJ2-5; perhaps TRBD1 as D (6 bases). The sample was peripheral blood. This clonotype was sampled from a woman between 18 and 29 years old with acute or convalescent COVID-19. CDR3 protein: CASSLSGADYLQETQYF. The CDR3 DNA is TGTGCCAGCAGTTTATCGGGGGCAGACTACCTACAAGAGACCCAGTACTTC.